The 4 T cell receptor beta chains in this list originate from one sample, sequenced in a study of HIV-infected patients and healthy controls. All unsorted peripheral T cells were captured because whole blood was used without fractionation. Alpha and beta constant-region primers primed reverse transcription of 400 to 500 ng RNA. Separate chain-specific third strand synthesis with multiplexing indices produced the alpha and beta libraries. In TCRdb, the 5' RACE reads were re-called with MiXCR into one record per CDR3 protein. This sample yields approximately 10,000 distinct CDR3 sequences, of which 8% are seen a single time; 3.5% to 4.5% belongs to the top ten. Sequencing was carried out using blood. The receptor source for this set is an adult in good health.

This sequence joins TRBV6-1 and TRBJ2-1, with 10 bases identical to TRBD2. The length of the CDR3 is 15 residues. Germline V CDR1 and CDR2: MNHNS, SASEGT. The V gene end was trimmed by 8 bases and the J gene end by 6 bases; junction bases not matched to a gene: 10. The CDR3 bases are TGTGCCAGCGGCCCCCTAGCGGGGGCCAGCAATGAGCAGTTCTTC. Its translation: CASGPLAGASNEQFF.

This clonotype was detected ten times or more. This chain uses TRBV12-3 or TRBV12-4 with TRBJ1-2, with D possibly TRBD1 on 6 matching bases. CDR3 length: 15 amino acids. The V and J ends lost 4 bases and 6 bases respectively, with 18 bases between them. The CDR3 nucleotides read TGTGCCAGCAGTTATACCAACAGGGACGATAATGGCTACACCTTC. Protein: CASSYTNRDDNGYTF.

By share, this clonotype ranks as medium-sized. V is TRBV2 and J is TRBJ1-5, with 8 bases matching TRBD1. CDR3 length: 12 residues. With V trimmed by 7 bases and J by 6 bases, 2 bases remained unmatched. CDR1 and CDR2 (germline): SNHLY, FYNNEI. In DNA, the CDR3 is TGTGCCAGCAAACAGGGGGGTCAGCCCCAGCATTTT. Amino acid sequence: CASKQGGQPQHF.

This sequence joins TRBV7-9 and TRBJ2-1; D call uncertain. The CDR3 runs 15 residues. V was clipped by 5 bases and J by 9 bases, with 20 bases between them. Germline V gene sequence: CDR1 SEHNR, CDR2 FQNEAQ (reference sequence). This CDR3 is CASSLLWTTQSEQFF. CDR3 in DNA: TGTGCCAGCAGCCTTCTGTGGACCACCCAGTCTGAGCAGTTCTTC.